This TCR beta chain was sequenced during a study of cytomegalovirus exposure and HLA in healthy donors. Overall study context: An early data release held tens of millions of unique TCRs from HLA-typed donors.

Broader study findings: Later analysis found that TCR beta chains associated with HLA were more clonally expanded than other, equally common chains. A previous analysis found most TCR beta V segments productive roughly 90% or roughly 30% of the time. Indistinguishability led to the exclusion of some V segments, TRBV6-2 and TRBV6-3 included.

This clone was seen only once. What it binds is unknown. PCR primers comprised 60 Vbeta and 13 Jbeta primers. Data came from immunoSEQ multiplex PCR; TCRdb stores just in-frame clones and leaves some out. The profile shows over 150,000 clones, 80% of them singletons. V lost 8 bases and J lost 0; bases outside the gene matches: 10. CDR1 is KGHSH and CDR2 is LQKENI in the germline V gene. There are 16 residues in the CDR3. The rearrangement joins TRBV18 to TRBJ1-3; 7 bases fit TRBD1. This receptor was obtained from a woman between 50 and 59 years old in good health and CMV-seronegative. The specimen sequenced was PBMCs. CDR3 coding DNA: TGTGCCAGCCGCGACCCGGGACAGATCTCTGGAAACACCATATATTTT. Protein: CASRDPGQISGNTIYF.